The T cell receptor beta chain described here comes from a study of blood T cell repertoires in COVID-19. Libraries were prepared by immunoSEQ multiplex PCR; TCRdb keeps only in-frame clonotypes and omits some of them. The profile shows 400,000 or so clones, 75% to 90% of them singletons. The sequenced sample consisted of peripheral blood. The receptor's source is a woman in her 40s with COVID-19, enrolled during active disease.

In DNA, the CDR3 is TGCGCCAGCAGCCCCGCGGGGGGAATTAGCACAGATACGCAGTATTTT. It encodes CASSPAGGISTDTQYF. The V and J genes are TRBV5-1 and TRBJ2-3; 8 bases agree with TRBD2. Trimming at V came to 4 bases and at J to 0 bases, leaving 7 bases not matched to a gene. Germline-derived CDR1 and CDR2 are SGHRS and YFSETQ. This CDR3 is built from 16 residues. Filled out from reference TRBV5-1 and TRBJ2-3, the complete variable domain reads KAGVTQTPRYLIKTRGQQVTLSCSPISGHRSVSWYQQTPGQGLQFLFEYFSETQRNKGNFPGRFSGRQFSNSRSEMNVSTLELGDSALYLCASSPAGGISTDTQYFGPGTRLTVL.